This entry features one T cell receptor (beta chain) sequence. The data were produced by immunoSEQ multiplex PCR, yet TCRdb's version contains in-frame clones alone and is incomplete. The table has 140,000 to 150,000 clones, approximately 92% seen once; the top ten hold about 1.5%. This record comes from a study of T cell responses to AZD1222 COVID-19 vaccine. The germline V gene has CDR1 KGHDR and CDR2 SFDVKD. CDR3 size: 15 residues. V lost 4 bases and J lost 7; bases outside the gene matches: 8. This receptor was obtained from an adult in good health. Material: peripheral blood, obtained on day 0 of AZD1222 vaccination. The genes are TRBV24-1 and TRBJ2-1; TRBD2 matches 8 bases. The CDR3 protein is CATSDPRGRKNEQFF. The DNA for the CDR3 is TGTGCCACCAGTGACCCCCGCGGGAGGAAAAATGAGCAGTTCTTC.